The entry that follows covers one TCR beta chain sequence. There is no known antigen for this receptor. No much larger clonotype is one base removed from it; base qualities were not supplied. The sample belongs to a study of PD-1 blockade in classical Hodgkin lymphoma (dated by TCRdb to about 2020). Study-level background: Nivolumab dosing was 3 mg/kg intravenously every 2 weeks, continuing until either disease progression or unacceptable toxicity. The study used CyTOF and TCR beta sequencing to define a peripheral blood immune signature of response to PD-1 blockade in classical Hodgkin lymphoma. What the research found in general, with its limitations: Baseline diversity similar to that of newly diagnosed patients was observed in trial patients achieving complete response, whereas significantly lower diversity was observed in partial responders and progressors. By C4D1, a significant rise was seen in CD4+ TCR diversity but not in CD8+ TCR diversity (p=0.0027 vs p=0.16), and the rise was most apparent among complete responders (p=0.02). Diversity was lower in patients who began nivolumab less than 1 year after ASCT, so these patients were left out of later analyses to avoid confounding by immune reconstitution. Baseline TCR diversity was reported as lower in newly diagnosed patients than in healthy donors, and lower still in relapsed/refractory patients. Only a single clinical trial cohort was studied, and what caused the repertoire differences, possibly disease activity or prior therapy, remained undefined.

CDR1 SGHDN and CDR2 FVKESK were looked up in the germline V gene. Trimming at the junction amounts to 1 base on V and 0 bases on J, and the germline ends lie 7 bases apart. Taken from cysteine to phenylalanine, the CDR3 has 14 residues. This entry keeps only the CDR3 DNA: 42 bases, framed from base 1. The intended sense of this specimen's time point label: cycle 4 day 1 (C4D1), after less than 7 weeks of nivolumab. Relapse after autologous stem cell transplantation had occurred in all trial patients, and cohorts A, B and C were distinguished by prior brentuximab vedotin exposure. Magnetic negative selection with a Miltenyi CD4+ T cell isolation kit was used to purify CD4+ T cells from thawed PBMCs. The trial cohort comprised more than 55 patients with relapsed/refractory classical Hodgkin lymphoma whose best overall responses were complete response, partial response or progressive disease. Trial patients were treated with single-agent nivolumab in the multi-cohort phase II CheckMate 205 trial. An independent review committee assessed best overall response by applying the 2007 International Working Group response criteria. Trial PBMCs were collected just before the start of nivolumab (C1D1) and during therapy at cycle 2 day 1 and cycle 4 day 1. Peripheral blood was collected in 8 mL Vacutainer Cell Preparation Tubes, from which PBMCs were isolated by centrifugation and then cryopreserved. Purified CD4+ and CD8+ fractions were generated only in cases for which an additional PBMC sample was available. Magnetically labelled cells were depleted on LS columns in a quadroMACS separator, and the flow-through was collected as the purified fraction.

Genomic DNA was isolated using the Qiagen DNeasy kit from unsorted PBMCs as well as from negatively selected CD4+ and CD8+ fractions. Amplification of TCR beta CDR3 regions was done by immunoSEQ multiplex PCR with primers that anneal to V and J segments. A synthetic immune receptor repertoire was used to minimize amplification bias, and any remaining bias was removed computationally after sequencing. The original pipeline was this. Repertoire diversity was quantified as the Shannon entropy index using custom Python scripts. Unsorted, CD4+ and CD8+ repertoires were analyzed separately, except for combined analyses in which CD4+ and CD8+ sequences were merged in silico. Clonal expansion was defined as at least a 2-fold frequency increase after treatment relative to C1D1, with a pseudocount of 0.5 for undetected baseline clones. Clones with 0 or 1 copy at C1D1 were classified as singleton clones, and clones with 2 or more copies were classified as non-singleton clones. Clones expanded in unsorted samples were annotated as CD4+, CD8+ or unknown by matching protein sequences in sorted samples from the same patient. Diversity changes from C1D1 to C4D1 were tested in paired samples using Wilcoxon tests. This is the immuneACCESS table as TCRdb keeps it, with only in-frame sequences that have V and J called. A part of the clones is gone; compared with another copy, unresolved V genes explain less than half, and the rest is unexplained. For V, J and clone size, that table is used; D and trimming come from the DNA. The sample table contains 32,000 or so clones; only one count was recorded for 86% of them. Over 0.4% of the sample goes to the ten largest clones.

The specimen comprised CD4+ T cells from blood, sampled before the fourth cycle of nivolumab. The sequence came from a human donor with classical Hodgkin lymphoma. The chain is made from TRBV14 and TRBJ2-7; too little of a D gene remains to name it. The CDR3 loop reads CASSQAGYSYEQYF. The nucleotide sequence is given as TGTGCCAGCAGCCAAGCCGGGTACTCCTACGAGCAGTACTTC.